The 27 T cell receptor beta chains listed next were all sequenced from one sample in a study of siplizumab effects on memory and regulatory T cells. The repertoire was sequenced with immunoSEQ multiplex PCR; TCRdb's copy has only in-frame clones and lacks some. The sample lists about 110,000 clones, about 91% occurring once. The sequencing sample was made of Tregs sorted from blood. The receptors here all came from a human donor in good health.

In DNA form, the CDR3 reads TGTGCCAGCAGCTCTCGGACTAGTGGAGATACGCAGTATTTT. The encoded protein is CASSSRTSGDTQYF. The V call is TRBV5-4, the J call TRBJ2-3; 7 nucleotides line up with TRBD2. The CDR3 is made up of 14 amino acids. Germline CDR1 and CDR2: SGHNT and YYREEE (reference sequence). The V gene end was trimmed by 3 bases and the J gene end by 5 bases; junction bases not matched to a gene: 6.

This chain joins TRBV6-6 and TRBJ1-2; no reliable D call. The CDR3 spans 10 residues. Deletions cut 5 bases from V and 4 bases from J, with 2 bases between. The germline V gene encodes CDR1 MNHNY and CDR2 SVGAGI (reference sequence). The CDR3 here is CASSTYGYTF. DNA of the CDR3: TGTGCCAGCAGTACCTATGGCTACACCTTC.

The CDR3 DNA sequence: TGTGCCAGCAGCCGCAGGCTAATCACAGATACGCAGTATTTT. Its translation is CASSRRLITDTQYF. The rearrangement uses TRBV7-9 and TRBJ2-3, with unresolved D. Germline assignment: CDR1 SEHNR and CDR2 FQNEAQ (reference sequence). This CDR3 is built from 14 residues. Trimming stripped 5 bases from V and 2 bases from J, with 11 bases between.

The V and J genes are TRBV19 and TRBJ2-1; D gene unclear. V was pared by 7 bases and J by 4 bases, with 8 bases between. The CDR3 sequence is 12 residues long. CDR1 LNHDA and CDR2 SQIVND come from the germline V gene (reference sequence). The CDR3 nucleotides read TGTGCCAGTAAGGCCAGGTACAATGAGCAGTTCTTC. Protein sequence: CASKARYNEQFF.

The gene calls are TRBV4-2 and TRBJ2-7; TRBD2 agrees at 7 bases. V was pared by 4 bases and J by 0 bases, with 3 bases of the junction left unmatched. Germline CDR1 and CDR2: LGHNA and YNFKEQ. CDR3 length equals 14 residues. CDR3 protein: CASSLAGDSYEQYF. The CDR3 bases are TGTGCCAGCAGCCTTGCGGGGGACTCCTACGAGCAGTACTTC.

The chain recombines TRBV25-1 with TRBJ2-1; no clear D. Trimming removed 2 bases from V and 0 bases from J, with 8 bases in between. The CDR3 spans 15 residues. The V gene's germline CDR1 is MGHDK and CDR2 SYGVNS. The CDR3 sequence: CASSELRASYNEQFF. Written as DNA, the CDR3 is TGTGCCAGCAGTGAACTTCGGGCCTCCTACAATGAGCAGTTCTTC.

The chain recombines TRBV5-4 with TRBJ2-6; 8 bases fit TRBD1. CDR1 SGHNT and CDR2 YYREEE come from the germline V gene (reference sequence). After removal of 3 bases from V and 2 bases from J, the junction contained 4 bases not matched to a gene. The CDR3 runs 16 residues. The CDR3 bases are TGTGCCAGCAGCTCGGACAGGGAACCTGGGGCCAACGTCCTGACTTTC. This translates into CASSSDREPGANVLTF.

The rearrangement links TRBV25-1 to TRBJ2-7, with TRBD1 matching over 8 bases. The CDR3 extends over 14 amino acids. Germline trimming cut 3 bases from V and 1 base from J; bases unmatched to any gene: 2. Germline V gene data show CDR1 as MGHDK and CDR2 as SYGVNS. The CDR3 nucleotides are TGTGCCAGCAGTGAGAGGACAGGGTCCTACGAGCAGTACTTC. Amino acid sequence: CASSERTGSYEQYF.

The chain uses TRBV19 and TRBJ1-5; no clear D gene. Trimming removed 3 bases at V and 3 bases at J, with 15 bases between. This CDR3 comprises 16 residues. Germline V lookup: CDR1 LNHDA, CDR2 SQIVND (reference sequence). In nucleotides, the CDR3 is TGTGCCAGTAGTATTACCCTCCGGGCCCTCAATCAGCCCCAGCATTTT. It yields the protein CASSITLRALNQPQHF.

This clone was detected a few times. The V and J genes are TRBV2 and TRBJ1-6; possible D gene TRBD1, 5 bases. This CDR3 is built from 14 residues. CDR1 and CDR2 from the germline V gene are SNHLY and FYNNEI. Between the trimmed V and J ends, which lost 5 bases and 7 bases, there was a span of 12 bases. This chain's CDR3 is CASSTGLMNSPLHF. The DNA for the CDR3 is TGTGCCAGCAGTACGGGACTGATGAATTCACCCCTCCACTTT.

V usage is TRBV9 and J usage is TRBJ2-7, with D perhaps assigned TRBD1 or TRBD2 (7 bases each). The CDR3 has 14 residues. Germline V gives CDR1 SGDLS, CDR2 YYNGEE. Between the trimmed V and J ends, which lost 4 bases and 6 bases, there was a span of 17 bases. CDR3 region: CASSSSGTVGEQYF. CDR3 sequence (DNA): TGTGCCAGCAGCTCGAGCGGGACAGTGGGCGAGCAGTACTTC.

This clone has only one observation. The chain combines TRBV19 with TRBJ1-2; TRBD1 might be the D (6 bases). Germline V gives CDR1 LNHDA, CDR2 SQIVND (reference sequence). The CDR3 loop spans 14 amino acids. V gave up 6 bases and J gave up 0 bases, with 11 bases separating them. The chain's CDR3 is CASSTDRANYGYTF. The CDR3 DNA reads as TGTGCCAGTAGCACGGACAGAGCTAACTATGGCTACACCTTC.

The V and J genes are TRBV19 and TRBJ2-1, with D possibly matching TRBD1 (7 bases). The CDR3 is 18 amino acids. Germline lookup yields CDR1 LNHDA and CDR2 SQIVND (reference sequence). The V end lost 5 bases, the J end lost 10 bases, and 30 bases lay between the germline ends. The CDR3 reads CASSQEGAYTTFGREQFF. CDR3 DNA sequence: TGTGCCAGTAGTCAGGAGGGGGCGTACACGACTTTTGGTAGGGAGCAGTTCTTC.

The rearrangement uses TRBV4-2 and TRBJ2-3, with 9 bases that match TRBD2. The length of the CDR3 is 19 residues. With 4 bases clipped from V and 1 base from J, the junction kept 15 bases outside the gene matches. Germline CDR1 reads LGHNA; CDR2 reads YNFKEQ. CDR3 DNA: TGTGCCAGCAGCCCCCTAGGCGGCGGGAGGGCCGGTGGCACAGATACGCAGTATTTT. This encodes CASSPLGGGRAGGTDTQYF.

The rearrangement joins TRBV5-4 to TRBJ2-6; no definite D call. Trimming cost V 3 bases and J 6 bases, with 4 bases left between them. This CDR3 contains 12 residues. Germline V gives CDR1 SGHNT, CDR2 YYREEE (reference sequence). The CDR3 sequence is CASSSLANVLTF. CDR3 sequence (DNA): TGTGCCAGCAGCTCGCTGGCCAACGTCCTGACTTTC. Drawing the rest from reference TRBV5-4 and TRBJ2-6, the complete variable domain is ETGVTQSPTHLIKTRGQQVTLRCSSQSGHNTVSWYQQALGQGPQFIFQYYREEENGRGNFPPRFSGLQFPNYSSELNVNALELDDSALYLCASSSLANVLTFGAGSRLTVL.

This chain connects TRBV5-5 to TRBJ2-3, with 10 bases identical to TRBD2. Germline V gives CDR1 SGHKS, CDR2 YYEKEE (reference sequence). This CDR3 comprises 18 residues. The J segment lost 0 bases and the V segment lost 4 bases, leaving 11 bases of the junction unmatched. CDR3 DNA sequence: TGTGCCAGCAGCCTGGGGGTGACTAGCGGGTTTAGCACAGATACGCAGTATTTT. This translates into CASSLGVTSGFSTDTQYF.

The J gene is TRBJ1-4, the V gene TRBV10-3; D remains ambiguous. Germline-derived CDR1 and CDR2 are ENHRY and SYGVKD. With 2 bases removed from V and 0 bases from J, the gap between germline ends came to 7 bases. CDR3 length: 15 residues. This chain's CDR3 is CAISERGPTNEKLFF. The CDR3 DNA reads TGTGCCATCAGTGAGAGAGGCCCAACTAATGAAAAACTGTTTTTT.

The chain joins TRBV6-1 to TRBJ2-1; 9 bases map to TRBD2. From germline, CDR1 is MNHNS and CDR2 SASEGT. After removal of 10 bases from V and 2 bases from J, the junction contained 9 bases not matched to a gene. The CDR3 runs to 15 residues. The CDR3, as DNA: TGTGCCATCTTCAGCGGGAGGATTACCTACAATGAGCAGTTCTTC. Protein sequence: CAIFSGRITYNEQFF.

The chain is built from TRBV13 and TRBJ1-1, with D unresolved. Between the trimmed V and J ends, which lost 2 bases and 1 base, there was a span of 8 bases. The V gene's germline CDR1 is PRHDT and CDR2 FYEKMQ (reference sequence). CDR3 length: 14 residues. CDR3 nucleotides: TGTGCCAGCAGCTTAACAGCGTGGAACACTGAAGCTTTCTTT. Translated: CASSLTAWNTEAFF.

As concerns this clone: Different DNA sequences within this sample yield the same CDR3. The gene calls are TRBV20-1 and TRBJ1-2, with TRBD1 as a possible D gene (6 bases). This CDR3 contains 11 residues. Germline-derived CDR1 and CDR2 are DFQATT and SNEGSKA (reference sequence). Trimming stripped 3 bases from V and 4 bases from J, with 6 bases between. CDR3 in DNA: TGCAGTGCTAGGGACAGCTATGGCTACACCTTC. It yields the protein CSARDSYGYTF.

This clone has only one observation. The rearrangement uses TRBV7-2 and TRBJ2-1; 11 nucleotides agree with TRBD2. Germline CDR1 and CDR2: SGHTA and FQGNSA. After removal of 4 bases from V and 12 bases from J, the junction contained 17 bases not matched to a gene. CDR3 length: 17 amino acids. CDR3 DNA sequence: TGTGCCAGCAGCTCCTCCCGGGGGGGTAGCGGGAGGGCCGGGCAGTTCTTC. This encodes CASSSSRGGSGRAGQFF.

A single count supports this clone. The V gene is TRBV11-3, the J gene TRBJ2-5, with D perhaps TRBD2 (6 bases). This CDR3 region has 14 residues. The ends were cut back, 5 bases at V and 4 bases at J, with 14 bases in the middle. CDR1 SGHNT and CDR2 YENEEA come from the germline V gene. Written as DNA, the CDR3 is TGTGCCAGCAGCATTGGGGGGTTCGGAGAGACCCAGTACTTC. The encoded protein is CASSIGGFGETQYF.

This clone appeared a single time. The V gene is TRBV7-2, the J gene TRBJ1-3; no clear D gene. Germline V gene sequence: CDR1 SGHTA, CDR2 FQGNSA. The length of the CDR3 is 16 residues. Trimming shortened V by 8 bases and J by 0 bases, and 17 bases separated the two germline ends. The CDR3 DNA reads as TGTGCCAGCGGAGTAGGAGTTAAGGCCTCTGGAAACACCATATATTTT. Protein sequence: CASGVGVKASGNTIYF.

The chain recombines TRBV18 with TRBJ1-6; a possible D gene is TRBD1 (5 bases). The V end was cut by 6 bases, the J end by 6 bases, with 12 bases between. CDR3 length: 14 amino acids. Germline V gives CDR1 KGHSH, CDR2 LQKENI. The DNA of the CDR3 is TGTGCCAGCTCGTCAGACAGTCCTAATTCACCCCTCCACTTT. It yields the protein CASSSDSPNSPLHF. The whole variable domain, remainder taken from reference TRBV18 and TRBJ1-6, is NAGVMQNPRHLVRRRGQEARLRCSPMKGHSHVYWYRQLPEEGLKFMVYLQKENIIDESGMPKERFSAEFPKEGPSILRIQQVVRGDSAAYFCASSSDSPNSPLHFGNGTRLTVT.

J is TRBJ2-2 and V is TRBV5-1; D not certain. Trimming stripped 3 bases from V and 1 base from J, with 10 bases between. The CDR3 sequence is 15 residues long. Germline CDR1 is SGHRS and CDR2 is YFSETQ. The CDR3, as DNA: TGCGCCAGCAGCTGGGGATCAGGGAACACCGGGGAGCTGTTTTTT. As protein: CASSWGSGNTGELFF.

This clone was seen a few times. The chain employs TRBV11-2 and TRBJ1-1; D is uncertain. The CDR3 sequence is 13 residues long. V lost 1 base, J lost 0 bases, and 3 bases lay in between. CDR1 is SGHAT and CDR2 is FQNNGV in the germline V gene. DNA of the CDR3: TGTGCCAGCAGCTTAGGGCTGAACACTGAAGCTTTCTTT. This codes for CASSLGLNTEAFF.

CDR3 loop: CASSHARGQPYEQYF. CDR3 in DNA: TGTGCCAGCAGCCACGCCCGCGGACAGCCCTACGAGCAGTACTTC. V gene TRBV4-2 combines with J gene TRBJ2-7; a possible D gene is TRBD1 (6 bases). The V gene lost 3 bases and the J gene lost 2 bases, with 14 bases spanning the gap. The CDR3 has 15 amino acids. Germline-derived CDR1 and CDR2 are LGHNA and YNFKEQ.